Below are 6 T cell receptor beta chains sequenced from a single sample in a study of T cells in Graves' hyperthyroidism and ophthalmopathy (dated by TCRdb to between 2018 and 2020). The library came from multiplex PCR. Instrument used: Illumina HiSeq 2000. The TCR beta CDR3 regions were amplified from RNA transcripts. For the first round of RT-PCR on the TCR CDR3, the HTBI primer set was used together with the Qiagen OneStep RT-PCR kit. TCRdb passed the public sequencing reads through fastp at Q25 and MiXCR, retaining productive beta sequences. Each CDR3 protein appears once, grouped with its most common genes and DNA. In all, the sample holds 400,000 to 600,000 distinct CDR3 sequences, and about a fifth of those were seen once. About 26% of the sample is taken by the ten largest. The sequenced sample consisted of blood. The receptors here all came from a man aged 18-30 years with Graves' hyperthyroidism.

This clonotype was seen repeatedly, ten times or more. V usage is TRBV9 and J usage is TRBJ2-5; D is perhaps TRBD1 (5 bases). The germline V gene encodes CDR1 SGDLS and CDR2 YYNGEE. Trimming stripped 0 bases from V and 5 bases from J, with 11 bases between. The CDR3 has 14 amino acids. CDR3 in DNA: TGTGCCAGCAGCGTAGAGGAGACAGAGGAGACCCAGTACTTC. It codes for CASSVEETEETQYF.

A remark on this clonotype: Because the CDR3 is missing its conserved closing phenylalanine or tryptophan, this is likely a read error. V is TRBV5-1 and J is TRBJ1-2; TRBD1 aligns across 7 bases. Unmatched junction bases numbered 6, after V lost 4 bases and J lost 6 bases. Germline V lookup: CDR1 SGHRS, CDR2 YFSETQ. The CDR3 totals 13 residues. The CDR3 DNA follows: TGCGCCAGCAGCCCTGGACAGGTGGATGGCTACACCGTC. Translation: CASSPGQVDGYTV.

This clonotype has at least ten counts. This chain joins TRBV10-2 and TRBJ2-5; TRBD1 matches at 8 bases. The CDR3 totals 16 residues. J was trimmed by 5 bases and V by 9 bases; bases with no gene match: 17. Germline CDR1 WSHSY, CDR2 SAAADI. The CDR3 DNA reads as TGCGCCAGTGTCTGCGGGGCCCCACAGGGGGTCGAGACCCAGTACTTC. This sequence encodes CASVCGAPQGVETQYF.

This clonotype was detected many times. V and J are TRBV18 and TRBJ1-2; D is unresolved. Trimming pared 2 bases from V and 8 bases from J, leaving 12 bases between. This CDR3 contains 13 residues. CDR1 KGHSH and CDR2 LQKENI come from the germline V gene. CDR3 region: CASSPSGSGGYTF. CDR3 nucleotide sequence: TGTGCCAGCTCACCATCGGGGTCCGGCGGCTACACCTTC.

This clonotype was seen repeatedly, ten times or more. The chain combines TRBV12-3 or TRBV12-4 with TRBJ1-3; D perhaps matches TRBD1 (5 bases). Between the trimmed V and J ends, which lost 4 bases and 3 bases, there was a span of 10 bases. CDR3 length: 14 amino acids. CDR3 loop: CASSYGRDGNTIYF. DNA for the CDR3: TGTGCCAGCAGTTATGGCAGGGATGGAAACACCATATATTTT.

CDR3 residues: CASGGDLNTEAFF. CDR3 DNA sequence: TGTGCCAGCGGAGGGGACCTTAACACTGAAGCTTTCTTT. This chain connects TRBV2 to TRBJ1-1; possible D gene TRBD1, 5 bases. Trimming stripped 8 bases from V and 2 bases from J, with 12 bases between. The CDR3 totals 13 residues. CDR1 and CDR2 (germline): SNHLY, FYNNEI.